This entry describes one T cell receptor beta chain. Germline CDR1 is KGHSH and CDR2 is LQKENI. V lost 6 bases to trimming and J lost 3 bases; unmatched junction nucleotides: 7. There are 14 residues in the CDR3. Clones were read by immunoSEQ multiplex PCR, and TCRdb kept only the in-frame ones, dropping some. The sample lists about 350,000 clones, 75% to 90% occurring once. Sample treatment: about 20 received Ad26.COV2.S at low or high dose, single or two shots; about 5 received placebo; per-sample allocation not given. Sampling was done on day 63 after the first vaccine or placebo injection. This sample was included in a study of Ad26.COV2.S vaccination and SARS-CoV-2 variants.

V and J are TRBV18 and TRBJ1-1; TRBD1 matches at 7 bases. Sequences were derived from peripheral blood, sampled in a trial of Ad26.COV2.S vaccine versus placebo. This clonotype was obtained from a person between 18 and 65 years old who received the Ad26.COV2.S COVID-19 vaccine or a placebo. The CDR3 here is CASSPTGKDTEAFF. DNA of the CDR3: TGTGCCAGCTCGCCGACAGGGAAAGACACTGAAGCTTTCTTT. The whole variable domain, filled in from reference TRBV18 and TRBJ1-1, reads NAGVMQNPRHLVRRRGQEARLRCSPMKGHSHVYWYRQLPEEGLKFMVYLQKENIIDESGMPKERFSAEFPKEGPSILRIQQVVRGDSAAYFCASSPTGKDTEAFFGQGTRLTVV.